The next 24 T cell receptor beta chains were all read from a single sample in a study of blood T cell repertoires in COVID-19. Profiling relied on immunoSEQ multiplex PCR, and the TCRdb table lists in-frame clones only, not all of them. The table includes approximately 130,000 clones, 85% to 90% detected once. Sequenced material: peripheral blood. Receptors originate from a man aged 50 to 60 with acute or convalescent COVID-19.

The rearrangement joins TRBV30 to TRBJ2-5; tentatively, D is TRBD2 (6 bases). The germline gives CDR1 GTSNPN, CDR2 SVGIG (reference sequence). The CDR3 has 13 amino acids. The V end lost 3 bases, the J end lost 2 bases, and 10 bases lay between the germline ends. As DNA, the CDR3 is TGTGCCTGGAGCGGGAGTAGGCAAGAGACCCAGTACTTC. It encodes CAWSGSRQETQYF.

The genes are TRBV5-4 and TRBJ2-2, with 7 bases aligning to TRBD1. CDR3 size: 12 residues. Trimming took 10 bases from V and 6 from J; bases not matched to a gene: 6. The V gene's germline CDR1 is SGHNT and CDR2 YYREEE (reference sequence). CDR3 region: CAGGQGAGELFF. The CDR3 DNA sequence: TGTGCCGGCGGGCAGGGGGCCGGGGAGCTGTTTTTT.

V gene TRBV11-2 combines with J gene TRBJ1-5; TRBD1 agrees at 7 bases. The CDR3 sequence is 15 residues long. J was trimmed by 0 bases and V by 5 bases; bases with no gene match: 4. The germline V gene encodes CDR1 SGHAT and CDR2 FQNNGV. Here the CDR3 reads CASSPGQDSNQPQHF. The CDR3, as DNA: TGTGCCAGCAGCCCTGGACAGGATAGCAATCAGCCCCAGCATTTT.

The chain recombines TRBV27 with TRBJ2-2, with a weak D call TRBD2 (6 bases). CDR3 length equals 15 residues. Between the trimmed V and J ends, which lost 7 bases and 2 bases, there was a span of 14 bases. Germline assignment: CDR1 MNHEY and CDR2 SMNVEV (reference sequence). The CDR3 sequence is CASKTLALNTGELFF. Here the CDR3 DNA reads TGTGCCAGCAAAACGCTAGCGCTTAACACCGGGGAGCTGTTTTTT.

This clone was counted a few times. The V and J genes are TRBV6-1 and TRBJ2-7; 9 bases fit TRBD1. The CDR3 contains 15 residues. Per the germline V gene, CDR1 is MNHNS and CDR2 is SASEGT. J lost 0 bases, V lost 3 bases, and 3 bases had no gene match. For the CDR3, the DNA is TGTGCCAGCAGTGAGGAGACAGGGGGCTCCTACGAGCAGTACTTC. It encodes CASSEETGGSYEQYF.

V usage is TRBV11-3 and J usage is TRBJ2-2, with 12 bases identical to TRBD2. The V gene's germline CDR1 is SGHNT and CDR2 YENEEA. The CDR3 loop spans 16 amino acids. Losses at the gene ends were 5 bases for V and 5 bases for J; bases not matched to a gene: 6. CDR3 DNA sequence: TGTGCCAGCAGCCCTAGCGGGAGGGCCGGAACCGGGGAGCTGTTTTTT. It codes for CASSPSGRAGTGELFF.

The V gene is TRBV7-2, the J gene TRBJ1-3; tentatively, D is TRBD1 (5 bases). V lost 5 bases to trimming and J lost 3 bases, with 14 bases between them. Germline V CDR1 and CDR2: SGHTA, FQGNSA. This CDR3 spans 15 amino acids. The CDR3 protein is CASSPAGGNGNTIYF. DNA for the CDR3: TGTGCCAGCAGCCCCGCCGGGGGGAATGGAAACACCATATATTTT.

This clone appeared a single time. The chain uses TRBV27 and TRBJ2-1, with unresolved D. Looked up from germline, CDR1 is MNHEY and CDR2 is SMNVEV (reference sequence). V dropped 10 bases and J dropped 4 bases, with 11 bases sitting between them. The CDR3 consists of 12 residues. Here the CDR3 reads CATRPGYNEQFF. CDR3 bases: TGTGCCACCCGGCCCGGGTACAATGAGCAGTTCTTC.

The chain is built from TRBV7-9 and TRBJ1-2; 9 bases align to TRBD1. Germline V gene data show CDR1 as SEHNR and CDR2 as FQNEAQ (reference sequence). Losses at the gene ends were 2 bases for V and 8 bases for J; bases not matched to a gene: 9. The CDR3 has 15 amino acids. CDR3 protein: CASSLTGGQGGGYTF. DNA for the CDR3: TGTGCCAGCAGCTTAACCGGGGGACAGGGAGGCGGCTACACCTTC.

This chain uses TRBV7-2 with TRBJ2-3; TRBD2 agrees at 11 bases. Germline CDR1 and CDR2: SGHTA and FQGNSA. The V gene end was trimmed by 3 bases and the J gene end by 1 base; junction bases not matched to a gene: 3. The length of the CDR3 is 16 residues. The CDR3, as DNA: TGTGCCAGCAGCTTCCAGACTAGCGGGGGCACAGATACGCAGTATTTT. Translated: CASSFQTSGGTDTQYF.

The genes are TRBV5-1 and TRBJ2-7, with D possibly being TRBD1 (6 bases). This CDR3 contains 11 residues. With 6 bases removed from V and 4 bases from J, the gap between germline ends came to 8 bases. Germline V gene data show CDR1 as SGHRS and CDR2 as YFSETQ. The CDR3 nucleotides read TGCGCCAGCAAGGGGGAATACGAGCAGTACTTC. Translated: CASKGEYEQYF. Based on the CDR3 plus reference TRBV5-1 and TRBJ2-7, the full variable domain is KAGVTQTPRYLIKTRGQQVTLSCSPISGHRSVSWYQQTPGQGLQFLFEYFSETQRNKGNFPGRFSGRQFSNSRSEMNVSTLELGDSALYLCASKGEYEQYFGPGTRLTVT.

CDR3 coding DNA: TGTGCCAGCAGTTCCCAGACAGAGAATTCACCCCTCCACTTT. Translated, it gives CASSSQTENSPLHF. The chain couples TRBV6-5 to TRBJ1-6, with a possible D match to TRBD1 (5 bases). CDR1 and CDR2 from the germline V gene are MNHEY and SVGAGI. CDR3 length equals 14 residues. Trimming left V 4 bases short and J 7 bases short, with 11 bases between.

This sequence joins TRBV11-2 and TRBJ2-3; 10 bases map to TRBD1. J was trimmed by 4 bases and V by 1 base; bases with no gene match: 5. This CDR3 is 16 amino acids long. Germline CDR1 SGHAT, CDR2 FQNNGV. CDR3 DNA: TGTGCCAGCAGCTTAGTCCCGGGACAGGGGCCAGATACGCAGTATTTT. It is translated as CASSLVPGQGPDTQYF.

This rearrangement joins TRBV18 to TRBJ2-6; D is undetermined. Per the germline V gene, CDR1 is KGHSH and CDR2 is LQKENI. The V gene lost 2 bases and the J gene lost 1 base, with 6 bases spanning the gap. CDR3 size: 15 residues. The CDR3 DNA is TGTGCCAGCTCACCAGACATTTCTGGGGCCAACGTCCTGACTTTC. This sequence encodes CASSPDISGANVLTF.

The chain joins TRBV19 to TRBJ1-3; 10 bases align to TRBD1. This CDR3 region has 16 residues. Germline V CDR1 and CDR2: LNHDA, SQIVND (reference sequence). V shed 3 bases, J shed 2 bases, and the junction held 4 bases outside the gene matches. CDR3 region: CASSIGQGGPGNTIYF. CDR3 nucleotide sequence: TGTGCCAGTAGTATTGGACAGGGGGGGCCTGGAAACACCATATATTTT.

The CDR3: CASSQVRSPMAEAFF. CDR3 nucleotides: TGTGCCAGCAGCCAAGTTAGGAGCCCTATGGCTGAAGCTTTCTTT. The chain uses TRBV14 and TRBJ1-1; D unclear. Germline V CDR1 and CDR2: SGHDN, FVKESK. CDR3 length: 15 residues. V was pared by 1 base and J by 6 bases, with 15 bases between.

This chain joins TRBV7-6 and TRBJ2-1; 9 nucleotides align to TRBD2. Unmatched junction bases numbered 7, after V lost 5 bases and J lost 5 bases. This CDR3 is built from 15 residues. Germline V lookup: CDR1 SGHVS, CDR2 FNYEAQ. CDR3 in amino acids: CASSKIAGVDNEQFF. The CDR3 bases are TGTGCCAGCAGCAAGATAGCGGGAGTTGACAATGAGCAGTTCTTC.

V is TRBV12-5 and J is TRBJ2-1; TRBD2 might be the D (5 bases). Looked up from germline, CDR1 is LGHNT and CDR2 is FRNRAP. The V end was cut by 5 bases, the J end by 4 bases, with 15 bases between. The CDR3 extends over 15 amino acids. The CDR3 spells CASGPSGPGYNEQFF. The CDR3 nucleotides are TGTGCTAGTGGTCCCTCCGGGCCGGGATACAATGAGCAGTTCTTC.

The CDR3 spells CAWKLWRQGAGTEAFF. Written as DNA, the CDR3 is TGTGCCTGGAAGCTATGGCGGCAGGGGGCTGGCACTGAAGCTTTCTTT. The chain has TRBV30 and TRBJ1-1; 8 bases line up with TRBD1. CDR1 and CDR2 (germline): GTSNPN, SVGIG (reference sequence). V lost 4 bases, J lost 4 bases, and 14 bases stayed unmatched. The CDR3 is 16 amino acids.

This clone was seen a single time. A read error may produce the germline difference seen at one junction end. V is TRBV11-2 and J is TRBJ1-5; 7 bases are shared with TRBD1. CDR1 and CDR2 from the germline V gene are SGHAT and FQNNGV. This CDR3 contains 13 residues. CDR3 in DNA: TGTGCCAGCAGCCGGGACAGAAATCCGCCCCAGCATTTT. This codes for CASSRDRNPPQHF.

The chain carries TRBV6-6 and TRBJ2-7, with TRBD1 identical over 7 bases. The germline gives CDR1 MNHNY, CDR2 SVGAGI (reference sequence). Trimming cost V 11 bases and J 10 bases; bases outside gene matches: 14. This CDR3 comprises 12 residues. The CDR3 DNA reads TGTGCCCTCGGTATGGGGGACAGCACCCAGTACTTC. Encoded protein: CALGMGDSTQYF.

In its sample, this clone was seen a few times. V usage is TRBV6-1 and J usage is TRBJ1-5, with D perhaps TRBD1 (5 bases). CDR1 is MNHNS and CDR2 is SASEGT in the germline V gene. The length of the CDR3 is 14 residues. The V end was cut by 5 bases, the J end by 3 bases, with 11 bases between. As DNA, the CDR3 is TGTGCCAGCAGTAGGGGAGGGTACAATCAGCCCCAGCATTTT. Translated: CASSRGGYNQPQHF.

The V gene is TRBV19, the J gene TRBJ1-1, with TRBD1 matching 8 bases. Germline loops: CDR1 LNHDA, CDR2 SQIVND (reference sequence). Unmatched junction bases numbered 3, after V lost 6 bases and J lost 3 bases. The length of the CDR3 is 13 residues. Here the CDR3 reads CASRDRAHTEAFF. Written as DNA, the CDR3 is TGTGCCAGTAGGGACAGGGCGCACACTGAAGCTTTCTTT.

The CDR3 spells CASSHGEETQYF. CDR3 nucleotide sequence: TGTGCCAGCAGCCACGGGGAAGAGACCCAGTACTTC. The genes are TRBV3-1 (or the pseudogene TRBV3-2) and TRBJ2-5; tentative D call: TRBD2 (5 bases). Trimming took off 3 bases at V and 3 bases at J, with 5 bases between the two ends. The CDR3 contains 12 residues. Germline V gene data show CDR1 as LGHDT and CDR2 as YNNKEL (reference sequence).